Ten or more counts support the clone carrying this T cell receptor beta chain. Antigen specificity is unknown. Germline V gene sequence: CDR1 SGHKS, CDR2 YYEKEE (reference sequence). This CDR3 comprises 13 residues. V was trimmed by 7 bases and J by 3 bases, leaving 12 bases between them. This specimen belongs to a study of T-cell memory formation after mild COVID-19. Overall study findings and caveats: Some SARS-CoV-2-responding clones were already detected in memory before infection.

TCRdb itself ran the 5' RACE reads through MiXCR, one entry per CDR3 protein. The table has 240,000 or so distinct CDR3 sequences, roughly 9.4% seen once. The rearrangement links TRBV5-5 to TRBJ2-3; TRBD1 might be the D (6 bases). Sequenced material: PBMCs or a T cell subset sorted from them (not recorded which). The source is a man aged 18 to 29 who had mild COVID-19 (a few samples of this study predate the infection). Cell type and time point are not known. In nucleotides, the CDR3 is TGTGCCAGCGACCCCAGGGGAACAGATACGCAGTATTTT. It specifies CASDPRGTDTQYF.